These 30 T cell receptor beta chains came from one sample sequenced in a study of metastatic and nonmetastatic thyroid tumors. Using MiXCR, TCRdb re-called clones from the PCR reads. The data contain over 70,000 clones, around 19% of them seen just once; the ten biggest clones take up 10% to 15%. No treatment of any kind had been given to any patient before thyroid surgery. Sample: blood. Receptors originate from a female donor with papillary thyroid cancer or a benign thyroid nodule (not recorded which). Some clones in this sample may be carry-over from other donors' samples.

This clone was observed at least ten times. This chain links TRBV20-1 with TRBJ1-5; D remains ambiguous. Germline V gene lookup returns CDR1 DFQATT and CDR2 SNEGSKA (reference sequence). The CDR3 is 15 residues long. V lost 4 bases and J 0 bases, leaving 13 bases between the germline ends. CDR3 in amino acids: CSAIGRNYSNQPQHF. The CDR3 DNA reads TGCAGTGCTATCGGACGGAATTATAGCAATCAGCCCCAGCATTTT.

There are many counts of this clone. The chain couples TRBV9 to TRBJ2-1, with 7 bases that match TRBD1. Looked up from germline, CDR1 is SGDLS and CDR2 is YYNGEE. The CDR3 has 16 amino acids. Trimming removed 4 bases from V and 4 bases from J; junction bases left unmatched: 11. CDR3: CASSPRRAGGYNEQFF. The CDR3 DNA sequence: TGTGCCAGCAGCCCCCGACGGGCAGGGGGTTACAATGAGCAGTTCTTC. The complete variable domain, with remaining parts taken from reference TRBV9 and TRBJ2-1, reads DSGVTQTPKHLITATGQRVTLRCSPRSGDLSVYWYQQSLDQGLQFLIQYYNGEERAKGNILERFSAQQFPDLHSELNLSSLELGDSALYFCASSPRRAGGYNEQFFGPGTRLTVL.

This clone was detected ten times or more. The chain carries TRBV6-1 and TRBJ2-5; tentatively, D is TRBD1 (7 bases). With 5 bases removed from V and 4 bases from J, the gap between germline ends came to 17 bases. This CDR3 has 15 residues. CDR1 and CDR2 (germline): MNHNS, SASEGT. CDR3: CASSSQGGVRETQYF. The CDR3 DNA is TGTGCCAGCAGTTCCCAGGGGGGAGTTAGAGAGACCCAGTACTTC.

This clone came up many times. This chain uses TRBV6-5 with TRBJ2-7; TRBD2 might be the D (6 bases). The germline V and J ends were trimmed by 2 bases and 3 bases, with 11 bases remaining between them. The CDR3 has 14 residues. The V gene's germline CDR1 is MNHEY and CDR2 SVGAGI. The DNA for the CDR3 is TGTGCCAGCAGTTACGTAGCGGACTACTACGAGCAGTACTTC. This gives the protein CASSYVADYYEQYF.

This clone was seen just once. J is TRBJ2-7 and V is TRBV5-1; TRBD2 agrees at 7 bases. Germline-derived CDR1 and CDR2 are SGHRS and YFSETQ. The CDR3 consists of 15 residues. V lost 5 bases and J lost 1; bases outside the gene matches: 9. This CDR3 is CASRIGLAESYEQYF. In DNA form, the CDR3 reads TGCGCCAGCAGAATAGGGCTAGCGGAGTCCTACGAGCAGTACTTC.

Many counts were recorded for this clone. The chain has TRBV18 and TRBJ2-7; D possibly corresponds to TRBD1 (5 bases). From germline, CDR1 is KGHSH and CDR2 LQKENI. The CDR3 runs to 14 residues. The V gene lost 0 bases and the J gene lost 1 base, with 7 bases spanning the gap. The DNA of the CDR3 is TGTGCCAGCTCACCACCGGGGCATTCCTACGAGCAGTACTTC. This gives the protein CASSPPGHSYEQYF.

The J gene is TRBJ1-1, the V gene TRBV5-4; 8 nucleotides align to TRBD1. The ends lost 2 bases at V and 1 base at J; junction bases unmatched: 7. The CDR3 runs to 16 residues. CDR1 is SGHNT, CDR2 YYREEE, per germline (reference sequence). This chain's CDR3 is CASSFGAGTGNTEAFF. The CDR3 DNA reads as TGTGCCAGCAGCTTTGGGGCCGGGACAGGGAACACTGAAGCTTTCTTT.

This clone was found many times. The rearrangement joins TRBV2 to TRBJ2-7; the D is unclear. V dropped 8 bases and J dropped 1 base, with 12 bases sitting between them. The CDR3 spans 13 residues. Germline assignment: CDR1 SNHLY and CDR2 FYNNEI. The CDR3 DNA sequence: TGTGCCAGCTTCTCAGGACCGTCCTACGAGCAGTACTTC. Translation gives CASFSGPSYEQYF.

The chain couples TRBV6-1 to TRBJ1-3; the D is unclear. The CDR3 runs to 13 residues. V was trimmed by 9 bases and J by 3 bases, leaving 12 bases between them. Germline assignment: CDR1 MNHNS and CDR2 SASEGT. In DNA, the CDR3 is TGTGCCAGTTCTCGGCCGGGTGGAAACACCATATATTTT. Amino acid sequence: CASSRPGGNTIYF.

This clone was seen at least ten times. This sequence joins TRBV29-1 and TRBJ1-2; the D is unclear. CDR1 is SQVTM and CDR2 is ANQGSEA in the germline V gene. The length of the CDR3 is 14 residues. Between the trimmed V and J ends, which lost 3 bases and 4 bases, there was a span of 15 bases. This CDR3 reads CSVDDIEGSYGYTF. The CDR3 DNA reads as TGCAGCGTTGATGATATAGAAGGGTCCTATGGCTACACCTTC. Variable domain in full (rest from reference TRBV29-1 and TRBJ1-2): SAVISQKPSRDICQRGTSLTIQCQVDSQVTMMFWYRQQPGQSLTLIATANQGSEATYESGFVIDKFPISRPNLTFSTLTVSNMSPEDSSIYLCSVDDIEGSYGYTFGSGTRLTVV.

Note on this clone: A much larger clone lies a single base off, so this may be a read error. Distinct nucleotide sequences in the sample also encode this CDR3. The chain employs TRBV20-1 and TRBJ2-5; 7 bases fit TRBD2. The length of the CDR3 is 16 residues. From germline, CDR1 is DFQATT and CDR2 SNEGSKA (reference sequence). Germline trimming cut 1 base from V and 0 bases from J; bases unmatched to any gene: 8. The CDR3 sequence: CSARVVREGYQETQYF. The CDR3 bases are TGCAGTGCTAGAGTTGTGAGGGAGGGTTACCAAGAGACCCAGTACTTC.

This clone showed up many times. The genes are TRBV25-1 and TRBJ2-7, with D maybe TRBD2 (5 bases). The CDR3 extends over 13 amino acids. Germline V gene lookup returns CDR1 MGHDK and CDR2 SYGVNS. Between the trimmed V and J ends, which lost 0 bases and 5 bases, there was a span of 8 bases. The CDR3 DNA reads as TGTGCCAGCAGTGAATATACCGGGAACGAGCAGTACTTC. Residues: CASSEYTGNEQYF.

This clone was seen at least ten times. The J gene is TRBJ2-7, the V gene TRBV27; perhaps TRBD1 as D (6 bases). CDR1 is MNHEY, CDR2 SMNVEV, per germline (reference sequence). The CDR3 is 11 residues long. The ends were cut back, 6 bases at V and 6 bases at J, with 9 bases in the middle. This chain's CDR3 is CASRQGFEQYF. The CDR3 DNA reads as TGTGCCAGCAGACAGGGTTTCGAGCAGTACTTC.

J is TRBJ2-7 and V is TRBV11-2; TRBD2 matches 12 bases. CDR1 and CDR2 (germline): SGHAT, FQNNGV. The CDR3 is 15 amino acids. Trimming cost V 1 base and J 7 bases; bases outside gene matches: 5. The CDR3, as DNA: TGTGCCAGCAGCTTAGGTCCTAGCGGGAGGGGGGAGCAGTACTTC. Amino acid sequence: CASSLGPSGRGEQYF.

This clone was detected a few times. The chain links TRBV7-2 to TRBJ2-1, with 7 bases lining up with TRBD1. Per the germline V gene, CDR1 is SGHTA and CDR2 is FQGNSA. The length of the CDR3 is 14 residues. The trim removed 1 base at V and 8 bases at J, leaving 5 bases unmatched. As DNA, the CDR3 is TGTGCCAGCAGCTTAGTGGGACAGTGGTATGAGCAGTTCTTC. The encoded protein is CASSLVGQWYEQFF.

This clone occurred many times. The chain links TRBV4-1 to TRBJ2-1; 8 bases line up with TRBD2. The ends lost 1 base at V and 8 bases at J; junction bases unmatched: 16. Germline V lookup: CDR1 MGHRA, CDR2 YSYEKL. This CDR3 is 18 amino acids long. The DNA for the CDR3 is TGCGCCAGCAGCCAAGCCCGAACCATCGGGACTAGTGGGGATGAGCAGTTCTTC. Its protein product is CASSQARTIGTSGDEQFF.

This clone was picked up many times. The chain has TRBV12-3 or TRBV12-4 and TRBJ2-1; D is unclear. The ends were cut back, 6 bases at V and 4 bases at J, with 10 bases in the middle. The CDR3 has 13 residues. CDR3 amino acids: CASSFDRYNEQFF. Written as DNA, the CDR3 is TGTGCCAGCAGCTTCGACCGTTACAATGAGCAGTTCTTC.

V and J are TRBV19 and TRBJ2-1; TRBD2 agrees at 9 bases. With 6 bases clipped from V and 7 bases from J, the junction kept 10 bases outside the gene matches. The germline V gene encodes CDR1 LNHDA and CDR2 SQIVND (reference sequence). This CDR3 comprises 15 residues. The CDR3 nucleotides are TGTGCCAGTAGCATATGGCGACTAGCGGATAATGAGCAGTTCTTC. Amino acids: CASSIWRLADNEQFF.

In this sample, this clone turned up many times. The V call is TRBV10-1, the J call TRBJ2-1; D perhaps matches TRBD2 (5 bases). The V end lost 0 bases, the J end lost 8 bases, and 8 bases lay between the germline ends. Germline-derived CDR1 and CDR2 are WNHNN and SYGVQD (reference sequence). This CDR3 spans 13 amino acids. The CDR3 DNA reads TGCGCCAGCAGTGAGTCGGGGAGAGATGAGCAGTTCTTC. Translated: CASSESGRDEQFF.

J is TRBJ2-5 and V is TRBV20-1; 13 bases match TRBD2. J lost 0 bases, V lost 6 bases, and 4 bases had no gene match. The germline V gene encodes CDR1 DFQATT and CDR2 SNEGSKA (reference sequence). The CDR3 has 15 residues. The CDR3 reads CSAQGTSGNQETQYF. CDR3 DNA sequence: TGCAGTGCGCAGGGGACTAGCGGGAACCAAGAGACCCAGTACTTC.

This clone appeared many times. The chain recombines TRBV5-4 with TRBJ2-3, with 9 nucleotides matching TRBD2. There are 16 residues in the CDR3. CDR1 is SGHNT, CDR2 YYREEE, per germline (reference sequence). The V gene end was trimmed by 0 bases and the J gene end by 4 bases; junction bases not matched to a gene: 6. The CDR3 DNA sequence: TGTGCCAGCAGCTTGGGGGTAGCGGGAGACGCAGATACGCAGTATTTT. Amino acid sequence: CASSLGVAGDADTQYF.

The table lists this clone with many counts. CDR3 residues: CASSPGLAGGAGELFF. In DNA form, the CDR3 reads TGTGCCAGCAGCCCGGGACTAGCGGGAGGGGCCGGGGAGCTGTTTTTT. J is TRBJ2-2 and V is TRBV4-2; the match to TRBD2 covers 16 bases. J was trimmed by 6 bases and V by 4 bases; bases with no gene match: 2. The CDR3 length is 16 residues. Germline lookup yields CDR1 LGHNA and CDR2 YNFKEQ.

This clone was observed at least ten times. The CDR3 region is CASSKRTGRYGYTF. The CDR3 region has the DNA TGTGCCAGCAGTAAAAGGACAGGGCGCTATGGCTACACCTTC. V usage is TRBV6-1 and J usage is TRBJ1-2, with 8 bases identical to TRBD1. This CDR3 comprises 14 residues. V shed 5 bases, J shed 4 bases, and the junction held 6 bases outside the gene matches. Germline lookup yields CDR1 MNHNS and CDR2 SASEGT.

In this sample, this clone turned up many times. The chain uses TRBV7-3 and TRBJ2-3; D remains unclear. Germline V gene data show CDR1 as SGHTA and CDR2 as FQGTGA. Between the trimmed V and J ends, which lost 5 bases and 1 base, there was a span of 10 bases. This CDR3 comprises 14 residues. Here the CDR3 DNA reads TGTGCCAGCAGCACGGGCTGGGGCACAGATACGCAGTATTTT. As protein: CASSTGWGTDTQYF. Filled out from reference TRBV7-3 and TRBJ2-3, the complete variable domain reads GAGVSQTPSNKVTEKGKYVELRCDPISGHTALYWYRQSLGQGPEFLIYFQGTGAADDSGLPNDRFFAVRPEGSVSTLKIQRTERGDSAVYLCASSTGWGTDTQYFGPGTRLTVL.

This clone was observed at least ten times. Just one base apart from a much larger clone, this may be a read error. The V and J genes are TRBV6-1 and TRBJ1-2, with D maybe TRBD1 (6 bases). Between the trimmed V and J ends, which lost 7 bases and 4 bases, there was a span of 13 bases. Germline loops: CDR1 MNHNS, CDR2 SASEGT. The CDR3 runs to 13 residues. The CDR3 is CASTGARVYGYTF. The CDR3 DNA is TGTGCCAGCACAGGGGCCCGGGTCTATGGCTACACCTTC.

Many counts were recorded for this clone. The chain couples TRBV9 to TRBJ2-3; D gene unclear. This CDR3 is built from 14 residues. V was trimmed by 5 bases and J by 4 bases, leaving 14 bases between them. The germline V gene encodes CDR1 SGDLS and CDR2 YYNGEE. This CDR3 reads CASRASTLSDTQYF. The CDR3 nucleotides are TGTGCCAGCAGGGCCTCAACCCTTTCAGATACGCAGTATTTT.

This sequence joins TRBV11-2 and TRBJ1-3; the D gene is possibly TRBD1 (5 bases). V lost 3 bases to trimming and J lost 5 bases, with 11 bases between them. The CDR3 loop spans 14 amino acids. Germline CDR1 SGHAT, CDR2 FQNNGV. In DNA, the CDR3 is TGTGCCAGCAGCTTTATTGGGGACCGAAACACCATATATTTT. It specifies CASSFIGDRNTIYF.

Ten or more counts support this clone. The V and J genes are TRBV14 and TRBJ2-2, with a weak D call TRBD1 (6 bases). V gave up 5 bases and J gave up 3 bases, with 10 bases separating them. CDR1 is SGHDN and CDR2 is FVKESK in the germline V gene. The CDR3 length is 14 residues. The CDR3 spells CASSGGQHTGELFF. The CDR3 region has the DNA TGTGCCAGCAGCGGGGGACAACACACCGGGGAGCTGTTTTTT. The full variable domain, in which reference TRBV14 and TRBJ2-2 provide the parts outside the CDR3, is EAGVTQFPSHSVIEKGQTVTLRCDPISGHDNLYWYRRVMGKEIKFLLHFVKESKQDESGMPNNRFLAERTGGTYSTLKVQPAELEDSGVYFCASSGGQHTGELFFGEGSRLTVL.

There are many counts of this clone. V usage is TRBV9 and J usage is TRBJ1-1; D ambiguous. Trimming removed 3 bases from V and 7 bases from J, with 13 bases in between. Germline values: CDR1 SGDLS, CDR2 YYNGEE. CDR3 length: 13 amino acids. CDR3 DNA sequence: TGTGCCAGCAGCGCCGACCTGGTAAGTGAAGCTTTCTTT. This codes for CASSADLVSEAFF. Complete variable domain (other parts from reference TRBV9 and TRBJ1-1): DSGVTQTPKHLITATGQRVTLRCSPRSGDLSVYWYQQSLDQGLQFLIQYYNGEERAKGNILERFSAQQFPDLHSELNLSSLELGDSALYFCASSADLVSEAFFGQGTRLTVV.

This clone was found many times. The DNA of the CDR3 is TGTGCCAGCAGTTCCCGGGCGGGCACTGAAGCTTTCTTT. This codes for CASSSRAGTEAFF. The gene calls are TRBV6-1 and TRBJ1-1, with D uncertain. The CDR3 consists of 13 residues. V lost 5 bases and J lost 4, with 11 bases in between. CDR1 and CDR2 (germline): MNHNS, SASEGT.